The 21 T cell receptor beta chains below were found in one sample sequenced in a study of CD8 T cells in Susac syndrome. An amount of RNA that ranged from roughly 0.45 to 1 ug was reverse transcribed with random hexamers. MiXCR, run by TCRdb on the immunoSEQ multiplex PCR reads, gives a single entry per CDR3 protein. The table records 80,000 to 90,000 distinct CDR3 sequences, 95% of them present only once. The sequenced sample was CD8+ T cells from PBMCs. All receptors derive from a human donor with Susac syndrome.

This clonotype was picked up one time. The gene calls are TRBV20-1 and TRBJ2-1; TRBD2 matches at 11 bases. V lost 3 bases to trimming and J lost 7 bases; unmatched junction nucleotides: 11. The CDR3 covers 16 residues. CDR1 is DFQATT and CDR2 is SNEGSKA in the germline V gene (reference sequence). The CDR3 DNA follows: TGCAGTGCTAGTCCTCTAGCGGGAGGAGGTGGGAATGAGCAGTTCTTC. Translated, it gives CSASPLAGGGGNEQFF.

This clonotype was recorded once. The rearrangement uses TRBV15 and TRBJ1-5, with D possibly matching TRBD1 (5 bases). The V end lost 5 bases, the J end lost 4 bases, and 15 bases lay between the germline ends. The CDR3 has 15 amino acids. Germline CDR1 LNHNV, CDR2 YYDKDF (reference sequence). CDR3 protein: CATSEGPEGNQPQHF. CDR3 nucleotide sequence: TGTGCCACCAGCGAGGGACCCGAGGGGAATCAGCCCCAGCATTTT. Looking up the rest from reference TRBV15 and TRBJ1-5 gives the full variable domain: DAMVIQNPRYQVTQFGKPVTLSCSQTLNHNVMYWYQQKSSQAPKLLFHYYDKDFNNEADTPDNFQSRRPNTSFCFLDIRSPGLGDTAMYLCATSEGPEGNQPQHFGDGTRLSIL.

CDR3 in DNA: TGCAGTGCTTATGGACTCGGGGCGTCGTACTTC. Encoded protein: CSAYGLGASYF. The chain couples TRBV20-1 to TRBJ2-5; either TRBD1 or TRBD2 may supply D (5 bases each). V dropped 5 bases and J dropped 13 bases, with 17 bases sitting between them. The CDR3 covers 11 residues. The germline V gene has CDR1 DFQATT and CDR2 SNEGSKA (reference sequence).

The V gene is TRBV5-1, the J gene TRBJ1-2, with 7 bases aligning to TRBD1. The CDR3 has 12 residues. With 5 bases clipped from V and 4 bases from J, the junction kept 2 bases outside the gene matches. Germline CDR1 and CDR2: SGHRS and YFSETQ. CDR3 sequence reads: CASRHRGYGYTF. The DNA of the CDR3 is TGCGCCAGCAGACACAGGGGCTATGGCTACACCTTC.

The CDR3 DNA reads as TGTGCCAGCAGCTTCGGGGGTGGCGAAAAACTGTTTTTT. It codes for CASSFGGGEKLFF. The chain recombines TRBV7-9 with TRBJ1-4; tentative D call: TRBD1 (5 bases). V was clipped by 3 bases and J by 8 bases, with 10 bases between them. Germline values: CDR1 SEHNR, CDR2 FQNEAQ (reference sequence). The CDR3 totals 13 residues.

V usage is TRBV20-1 and J usage is TRBJ1-1, with a possible D match to TRBD1 (6 bases). In germline, CDR1 is DFQATT, CDR2 SNEGSKA (reference sequence). The CDR3 has 14 residues. V was pared by 3 bases and J by 3 bases, with 14 bases between. The CDR3 sequence: CSASTGRDYTEAFF. The CDR3 coding sequence is TGCAGTGCTAGCACAGGGAGGGACTACACTGAAGCTTTCTTT.

V and J are TRBV20-1 and TRBJ2-5; D may be TRBD2 (6 bases). Trimming left V 0 bases short and J 5 bases short, with 16 bases between. Germline CDR1 and CDR2: DFQATT and SNEGSKA (reference sequence). The CDR3 runs 15 residues. The CDR3 nucleotides are TGCAGTGCTAGAGATCTGCGGGACTCGAGTGAGACCCAGTACTTC. It codes for CSARDLRDSSETQYF.

This sequence joins TRBV7-9 and TRBJ1-1; maybe TRBD1 (5 bases). Germline V gives CDR1 SEHNR, CDR2 FQNEAQ (reference sequence). The CDR3 is made up of 13 amino acids. Trimming left V 7 bases short and J 5 bases short, with 14 bases between. The DNA for the CDR3 is TGTGCCAGCAACTCGGGGGGTAAGACTGAAGCTTTCTTT. This translates into CASNSGGKTEAFF. The variable domain in full, with the rest retrieved from reference TRBV7-9 and TRBJ1-1, is DTGVSQNPRHKITKRGQNVTFRCDPISEHNRLYWYRQTLGQGPEFLTYFQNEAQLEKSRLLSDRFSAERPKGSFSTLEIQRTEQGDSAMYLCASNSGGKTEAFFGQGTRLTVV.

Here the CDR3 reads CASSGERAKNIQYF. The CDR3 DNA is TGTGCCAGCAGTGGAGAGAGAGCCAAAAACATTCAGTACTTC. This chain uses TRBV27 with TRBJ2-4; D gene uncertain. This CDR3 region has 14 residues. Trimming left V 5 bases short and J 0 bases short, with 8 bases between. Germline V lookup: CDR1 MNHEY, CDR2 SMNVEV (reference sequence).

The genes are TRBV12-5 and TRBJ2-4, with TRBD1 as a possible D gene (6 bases). V gave up 0 bases and J gave up 0 bases, with 12 bases separating them. CDR1 and CDR2 from the germline V gene are LGHNT and FRNRAP. CDR3 length: 17 amino acids. CDR3 loop: CASGLVKTGLAKNIQYF. The CDR3 DNA reads as TGTGCTAGTGGTTTGGTAAAAACAGGGCTAGCCAAAAACATTCAGTACTTC.

This chain links TRBV10-2 with TRBJ2-5; D not resolved. With 2 bases removed from V and 5 bases from J, the gap between germline ends came to 0 bases. Germline V gene sequence: CDR1 WSHSY, CDR2 SAAADI. The CDR3 totals 10 residues. CDR3 sequence (DNA): TGCGCCAGCAGTGAGGAGACCCAGTACTTC. It specifies CASSEETQYF.

The CDR3 loop reads CSVEEDSTFGELFF. As DNA, the CDR3 is TGCAGCGTTGAAGAAGACAGTACTTTCGGGGAGCTGTTTTTT. This chain links TRBV29-1 with TRBJ2-2; D might be TRBD1 (5 bases). The germline CDR1 and CDR2 sequences are SQVTM and ANQGSEA. The CDR3 is 14 residues long. V was pared by 0 bases and J by 7 bases, with 12 bases between.

This chain links TRBV29-1 with TRBJ2-1; 10 nucleotides match TRBD2. CDR1 and CDR2 (germline): SQVTM, ANQGSEA. V lost 2 bases, J lost 4 bases, and 2 bases stayed unmatched. The CDR3 contains 14 residues. The CDR3 reads CSVEPSGGYNEQFF. The DNA for the CDR3 is TGCAGCGTTGAACCTAGCGGGGGATACAATGAGCAGTTCTTC.

This CDR3 reads CASSRSVGETQYF. Here the CDR3 DNA reads TGTGCCAGCAGCCGTAGCGTAGGAGAGACCCAGTACTTC. This chain links TRBV7-2 with TRBJ2-5, with D possibly matching TRBD2 (5 bases). Germline CDR1 SGHTA, CDR2 FQGNSA. CDR3 length: 13 residues. V gave up 5 bases and J gave up 4 bases, with 11 bases separating them.

CDR3 DNA sequence: TGTGCCAGCACCACCGGTGGGGCCAACGTCCTGACTTTC. It yields the protein CASTTGGANVLTF. The gene calls are TRBV12-3 or TRBV12-4 and TRBJ2-6, with unresolved D. This CDR3 contains 13 residues. Trimming shortened V by 7 bases and J by 3 bases, and 7 bases separated the two germline ends.

CDR3 protein: CAWSGTGDTDEQYF. Written as DNA, the CDR3 is TGTGCCTGGAGTGGGACAGGGGATACGGACGAGCAGTACTTC. This chain uses TRBV30 with TRBJ2-7; TRBD1 matches at 9 bases. With 1 base clipped from V and 5 bases from J, the junction kept 6 bases outside the gene matches. In germline, CDR1 is GTSNPN, CDR2 SVGIG (reference sequence). The CDR3 loop spans 14 amino acids.

The chain links TRBV20-1 to TRBJ2-5; 8 bases map to TRBD2. Per germline, CDR1 DFQATT and CDR2 SNEGSKA (reference sequence). The CDR3 is 15 residues long. V shed 0 bases, J shed 5 bases, and the junction held 8 bases outside the gene matches. The CDR3 spells CSARDSGDPTETQYF. The CDR3 DNA is TGCAGTGCTAGAGATAGCGGGGATCCTACGGAGACCCAGTACTTC.

The genes are TRBV5-6 and TRBJ2-2; D not resolved. The V and J ends lost 1 base and 0 bases respectively, with 4 bases between them. Germline V lookup: CDR1 SGHDT, CDR2 YYEEEE. The CDR3 is 14 residues long. CDR3: CASSLPTNTGELFF. CDR3 in DNA: TGTGCCAGCAGCTTGCCTACGAACACCGGGGAGCTGTTTTTT.

The CDR3 is CASSFVPSDGEQYF. CDR3 nucleotide sequence: TGTGCCAGCAGTTTCGTACCCTCCGACGGGGAGCAGTACTTC. V and J are TRBV12-3 or TRBV12-4 and TRBJ2-7; no reliable D call. This CDR3 contains 14 residues. V lost 3 bases, J lost 7 bases, and 16 bases lay in between.

The gene calls are TRBV19 and TRBJ2-1; the match to TRBD2 covers 10 bases. V trimming: 8 bases; J trimming: 6 bases; junction bases outside the gene matches: 10. Looked up from germline, CDR1 is LNHDA and CDR2 is SQIVND (reference sequence). This CDR3 has 15 amino acids. The CDR3 DNA sequence: TGTGCCAGTGCTCCAGCGGGAGGGTTGGGCAATGAGCAGTTCTTC. Its translation is CASAPAGGLGNEQFF.

The chain combines TRBV7-2 with TRBJ1-2, with no clear D. The germline V gene encodes CDR1 SGHTA and CDR2 FQGNSA. V shed 5 bases and J shed 9 bases, with 16 bases lying between them. This CDR3 contains 13 residues. CDR3 nucleotides: TGTGCCAGCAGCCCTCAGGACCCTACGCGCTACACCTTC. Amino acid sequence: CASSPQDPTRYTF. The variable domain in full, with the rest retrieved from reference TRBV7-2 and TRBJ1-2, is GAGVSQSPSNKVTEKGKDVELRCDPISGHTALYWYRQSLGQGLEFLIYFQGNSAPDKSGLPSDRFSAERTGGSVSTLTIQRTQQEDSAVYLCASSPQDPTRYTFGSGTRLTVV.